This T cell receptor beta chain originates from a study of human CD8 memory T cell subsets. For stem-like memory CD8+ T cells (TSTEM), the phenotype was CCR7+ PD-1- TIGIT-. Researchers made TCR beta libraries via UMI-labeled 5' RACE. For each CDR3 protein, TCRdb gives one entry from its re-call of the 5' RACE reads, without DNA. This specimen shows about 10,000 distinct CDR3 sequences; the ten leading clones hold approximately 9.7%. The sequence was obtained from a human donor in good health. Sample: CD8+ stem-like memory T cells (TSCM and TCM) sorted from PBMCs. Subset described: stem-like memory CD8 T cells (TSTEM), CCR7+ PD-1- TIGIT-.

The CDR3 sequence: CASSTPGQGSYEQYF. The V gene is TRBV5-6, the J gene TRBJ2-7; the TRBD1 assignment by TCRdb is unverifiable without DNA. Germline CDR1 and CDR2: SGHDT and YYEEEE. The CDR3 extends over 15 amino acids.